This T cell receptor (beta chain) was captured in a study of regulatory T cells in long-lasting Graves disease. Assembly of TCR beta libraries relied on iRepertoire HTBI primers together with Arm-PCR of CDR3 regions. TCRdb redid the calling of the multiplex PCR reads with MiXCR, one entry per CDR3 protein. The table shows just over 600,000 distinct CDR3 sequences, with around 17% occurring only once. This clonotype was detected many times. Germline values: CDR1 MDHEN, CDR2 SYDVKM. Trimming took 4 bases from V and 3 from J, leaving 16 bases between them. The CDR3 length is 16 residues. The time point is: newly diagnosed GD, antithyroid drugs for less than 3 months. RNA extracted from PBMCs served as the sequencing template. In addition, the sample was reused for a study of T cells in Graves' hyperthyroidism and ophthalmopathy.

This receptor was taken from a woman aged 30 to 39 with Graves disease. This rearrangement joins TRBV28 to TRBJ2-1; weak D call: TRBD2 (6 bases). The material sequenced was peripheral blood mononuclear cells (PBMCs), taken at new diagnosis, from a patient treated with antithyroid drugs. Here the CDR3 reads CASSSRGAPRYNEQFF. The CDR3, as DNA: TGTGCCAGCAGTTCGCGGGGAGCTCCCCGCTACAATGAGCAGTTCTTC. Full variable domain (missing parts from reference TRBV28 and TRBJ2-1): DVKVTQSSRYLVKRTGEKVFLECVQDMDHENMFWYRQDPGLGLRLIYFSYDVKMKEKGDIPEGYSVSREKKERFSLILESASTNQTSMYLCASSSRGAPRYNEQFFGPGTRLTVL.